What follows are 20 T cell receptor beta chains derived from one specimen sequenced in a study of regulatory T cells in long-lasting Graves disease. Indicated time point: persistent/refractory GD, antithyroid drugs over 5 years with positive TRAb. There was RNA extracted from PBMCs, and the TCR library was made from it. Combining iRepertoire HTBI primers with Arm-PCR of CDR3 regions, the authors built TCR beta libraries. TCRdb re-called the multiplex PCR reads with MiXCR, one entry per CDR3 protein. Of around 460,000 distinct CDR3 sequences in the sample, about 20% were seen once. Sequenced here: peripheral blood mononuclear cells (PBMCs), sampled when the disease was refractory, from a patient treated with antithyroid drugs. All receptors come from a female donor with Graves disease.

This clonotype was counted only a few times. V and J are TRBV14 and TRBJ2-2; D perhaps matches TRBD2 (5 bases). There are 16 residues in the CDR3. Trimming removed 0 bases at V and 2 bases at J, with 10 bases between. In germline, CDR1 is SGHDN, CDR2 FVKESK. The CDR3 DNA follows: TGTGCCAGCAGCCAAGATGGGAGTCCTAACACCGGGGAGCTGTTTTTT. Amino acids: CASSQDGSPNTGELFF.

This clonotype was seen once. This may arise from a read error, as a much more abundant clone is one base away. The missing conserved phenylalanine or tryptophan at the end of this CDR3 makes a read error likely. The chain combines TRBV28 with TRBJ1-1, with TRBD1 matching over 7 bases. The V gene's germline CDR1 is MDHEN and CDR2 SYDVKM. V shed 5 bases and J 11 bases; nucleotides not matched to a gene: 11. This CDR3 region has 13 residues. This CDR3 is CASSPTPTTGAFL. The CDR3 DNA sequence: TGTGCCAGCAGTCCAACCCCCACGACAGGGGCTTTCCTT.

This chain connects TRBV5-1 to TRBJ2-3, with TRBD1 matching over 7 bases. Unmatched junction bases numbered 12, after V lost 9 bases and J lost 2 bases. The CDR3 runs to 15 residues. The germline V gene encodes CDR1 SGHRS and CDR2 YFSETQ. In nucleotides, the CDR3 is TGCGCCACCCGACCCGGGACAGCCGACACAGATACGCAGTATTTT. The encoded protein is CATRPGTADTDTQYF. Filled out from reference TRBV5-1 and TRBJ2-3, the complete variable domain reads KAGVTQTPRYLIKTRGQQVTLSCSPISGHRSVSWYQQTPGQGLQFLFEYFSETQRNKGNFPGRFSGRQFSNSRSEMNVSTLELGDSALYLCATRPGTADTDTQYFGPGTRLTVL.

The CDR3 sequence: CSVEDWGQNPYEQYF. The CDR3 nucleotides read TGCAGCGTTGAAGATTGGGGGCAGAACCCCTACGAGCAGTACTTC. The J gene is TRBJ2-7, the V gene TRBV29-1; a weak D match, TRBD1 (6 bases). There are 15 residues in the CDR3. The germline V and J ends were trimmed by 0 bases and 2 bases, with 14 bases remaining between them. Germline CDR1 reads SQVTM; CDR2 reads ANQGSEA.

This clonotype occurred many times. The J gene is TRBJ2-7, the V gene TRBV28, with TRBD1 identical over 7 bases. CDR1 and CDR2 from the germline V gene are MDHEN and SYDVKM. V lost 7 bases to trimming and J lost 0 bases; unmatched junction nucleotides: 6. The CDR3 consists of 14 residues. CDR3 region: CASTSGTVSYEQYF. In DNA form, the CDR3 reads TGTGCCAGCACCTCCGGGACAGTCTCCTACGAGCAGTACTTC.

This sequence joins TRBV6-1 and TRBJ1-5, with 7 nucleotides matching TRBD1. Losses at the gene ends were 6 bases for V and 6 bases for J; bases not matched to a gene: 8. The germline CDR1 and CDR2 sequences are MNHNS and SASEGT. The CDR3 contains 14 residues. CDR3 bases: TGTGCCAGCAGACTTACAGGGGAGGGTCAGCCCCAGCATTTT. Amino acid sequence: CASRLTGEGQPQHF.

There are many counts of this clonotype. This sequence joins TRBV28 and TRBJ1-5, with 7 bases identical to TRBD1. The germline gives CDR1 MDHEN, CDR2 SYDVKM. The CDR3 extends over 14 amino acids. V was clipped by 7 bases and J by 6 bases; unmatched bases: 9. The CDR3 DNA follows: TGTGCCAGCATTTTCGAGAACAGGGGTCAGCCCCAGCATTTT. This gives the protein CASIFENRGQPQHF.

V gene TRBV20-1 combines with J gene TRBJ2-3; 9 bases map to TRBD2. The ends lost 3 bases at V and 6 bases at J; junction bases unmatched: 10. Germline-derived CDR1 and CDR2 are DFQATT and SNEGSKA (reference sequence). CDR3 length: 15 amino acids. The CDR3 protein is CSASPLLAGRDTQYF. Here the CDR3 DNA reads TGCAGTGCTAGCCCCCTCCTAGCGGGACGGGATACGCAGTATTTT.

This clonotype was picked up a small number of times. DNA of the CDR3: TGCAGTGCTCTAGCCGGTGGGCGGGGGTATGACAATCAGCCCCAGCATTTT. Amino acids: CSALAGGRGYDNQPQHF. The V call is TRBV20-1, the J call TRBJ1-5, with D possibly matching TRBD1 (5 bases). The length of the CDR3 is 17 residues. Per the germline V gene, CDR1 is DFQATT and CDR2 is SNEGSKA (reference sequence). V shed 5 bases and J shed 3 bases, with 23 bases lying between them.

This clonotype was counted a few times. The DNA of the CDR3 is TGTGCCAGCAGTCGGACAGGGTCGGACGAGCAGTACTTC. Residues: CASSRTGSDEQYF. The V and J genes are TRBV7-9 and TRBJ2-7, with 8 nucleotides matching TRBD1. CDR3 length equals 13 residues. Germline V CDR1 and CDR2: SEHNR, FQNEAQ (reference sequence). V lost 6 bases, J lost 5 bases, and 6 bases stayed unmatched.

The table lists this clonotype with many counts. The V gene is TRBV6-5, the J gene TRBJ2-2, with a possible D match to TRBD1 (6 bases). This CDR3 region has 16 residues. V was shortened by 0 bases and J by 4 bases, with 12 bases between the two germline ends. The germline CDR1 and CDR2 sequences are MNHEY and SVGAGI. The DNA for the CDR3 is TGTGCCAGCAGTTACTCGGGGGCGGTTCTCACCGGGGAGCTGTTTTTT. Amino acids: CASSYSGAVLTGELFF.

This clonotype was picked up many times. The chain links TRBV28 to TRBJ2-5; 7 bases fit TRBD2. The CDR3 contains 13 residues. Germline CDR1 reads MDHEN; CDR2 reads SYDVKM. The V and J ends lost 8 bases and 1 base, in that order; junction bases with no gene match: 4. CDR3 residues: CASYQRGQETQYF. CDR3 bases: TGTGCCAGCTACCAGCGGGGCCAAGAGACCCAGTACTTC. The full variable domain, in which reference TRBV28 and TRBJ2-5 provide the parts outside the CDR3, is DVKVTQSSRYLVKRTGEKVFLECVQDMDHENMFWYRQDPGLGLRLIYFSYDVKMKEKGDIPEGYSVSREKKERFSLILESASTNQTSMYLCASYQRGQETQYFGPGTRLLVL.

This clonotype occurred many times. CDR3 amino acids: CSASPNSGADNEQFF. CDR3 nucleotides: TGCAGTGCTTCCCCGAATAGCGGGGCTGACAATGAGCAGTTCTTC. The chain uses TRBV20-1 and TRBJ2-1; 8 bases fit TRBD2. This CDR3 is built from 15 residues. In germline, CDR1 is DFQATT, CDR2 SNEGSKA (reference sequence). The V gene end was trimmed by 5 bases and the J gene end by 5 bases; junction bases not matched to a gene: 11.

The chain links TRBV5-4 to TRBJ2-2; 7 bases are shared with TRBD1. CDR3 length equals 16 residues. The V segment lost 4 bases and the J segment 0 bases; nucleotides outside the gene matches: 6. Germline V CDR1 and CDR2: SGHNT, YYREEE (reference sequence). CDR3 protein: CASSPGQVPNTGELFF. CDR3 nucleotides: TGTGCCAGCAGCCCCGGACAGGTACCGAACACCGGGGAGCTGTTTTTT.

The chain joins TRBV5-1 to TRBJ1-1; possible D gene TRBD1, 5 bases. This CDR3 is built from 16 residues. CDR1 SGHRS and CDR2 YFSETQ come from the germline V gene. V shed 4 bases and J shed 6 bases, with 22 bases lying between them. This CDR3 reads CASSPGVLGRNPEAFF. For the CDR3, the DNA is TGCGCCAGCAGCCCGGGGGTACTGGGGCGAAATCCTGAAGCTTTCTTT. The full variable domain, completed using reference TRBV5-1 and TRBJ1-1, is KAGVTQTPRYLIKTRGQQVTLSCSPISGHRSVSWYQQTPGQGLQFLFEYFSETQRNKGNFPGRFSGRQFSNSRSEMNVSTLELGDSALYLCASSPGVLGRNPEAFFGQGTRLTVV.

This clonotype was found many times. V gene TRBV2 combines with J gene TRBJ2-5; D gene unclear. The germline CDR1 and CDR2 sequences are SNHLY and FYNNEI. The germline V and J ends were trimmed by 5 bases and 1 base, with 5 bases remaining between them. The CDR3 extends over 12 amino acids. CDR3: CASSPIQETQYF. CDR3 nucleotides: TGTGCCAGCAGTCCAATCCAAGAGACCCAGTACTTC.

Details on this clonotype: A read error may explain this, as a much larger clone is one base away. V is TRBV29-1 and J is TRBJ1-2, with D perhaps TRBD1 (6 bases). The germline V gene encodes CDR1 SQVTM and CDR2 ANQGSEA. The CDR3 has 13 amino acids. CDR3 amino acids: CSVEPDRGYDYTF. The CDR3, as DNA: TGCAGCGTTGAACCGGACAGAGGCTATGACTACACCTTC. Variable domain in full (rest from reference TRBV29-1 and TRBJ1-2): SAVISQKPSRDICQRGTSLTIQCQVDSQVTMMFWYRQQPGQSLTLIATANQGSEATYESGFVIDKFPISRPNLTFSTLTVSNMSPEDSSIYLCSVEPDRGYDYTFGSGTRLTVV.

This clonotype was seen more than once but under ten times. The chain employs TRBV7-9 and TRBJ2-4; tentative D call: TRBD1 (6 bases). The CDR3 contains 13 residues. Trimming cost V 2 bases and J 7 bases, with 9 bases left between them. The germline CDR1 and CDR2 sequences are SEHNR and FQNEAQ (reference sequence). DNA of the CDR3: TGTGCCAGCAGCTTAAACAGGGTGAACATTCAGTACTTC. Residues: CASSLNRVNIQYF. The full variable domain, with the rest looked up from reference TRBV7-9 and TRBJ2-4, is DTGVSQNPRHKITKRGQNVTFRCDPISEHNRLYWYRQTLGQGPEFLTYFQNEAQLEKSRLLSDRFSAERPKGSFSTLEIQRTEQGDSAMYLCASSLNRVNIQYFGAGTRLSVL.

V gene TRBV24-1 combines with J gene TRBJ1-5; D gene unclear. Germline lookup yields CDR1 KGHDR and CDR2 SFDVKD. The CDR3 contains 14 residues. The V end was cut by 1 base, the J end by 1 base, with 4 bases between. CDR3 DNA: TGTGCCACCAGTGATTTTTTAAGCAATCAGCCCCAGCATTTT. Its translation is CATSDFLSNQPQHF.

This clonotype was observed many times. The genes are TRBV7-2 and TRBJ2-5; 9 nucleotides match TRBD2. This CDR3 is 16 amino acids long. V gave up 6 bases and J gave up 6 bases; unmatched junction bases: 14. Germline V lookup: CDR1 SGHTA, CDR2 FQGNSA. The CDR3: CASRSQRAGGGQTQYF. The CDR3 DNA reads TGTGCCAGCAGATCTCAACGAGCGGGGGGCGGGCAGACCCAGTACTTC.